Presented here are 9 T cell receptor beta chains from one specimen sequenced in a study of read filtering for tumor transcriptome and immune sequencing. This library used about 360 ng RNA and molecular barcoded adaptors spanning alpha/delta and beta/gamma chains. Via MiXCR, TCRdb re-called the reads, giving one row per CDR3 protein. The top ten hold about an eighth of the sample, which has roughly 90,000 distinct CDR3 sequences, 20% to 25% seen once. Sequencing was carried out using a population of CD138-negative cells sorted from bone marrow. All receptors derive from a donor at least 40 years old with multiple myeloma.

This clonotype appeared many times. As the CDR3 is not closed by the conserved phenylalanine or tryptophan, this likely results from a read error. The chain couples TRBV3-1 to TRBJ2-3; 7 bases match TRBD2. This CDR3 region has 17 residues. CDR1 and CDR2 from the germline V gene are LGHDT and YNNKEL (reference sequence). With 4 bases clipped from V and 4 bases from J, the junction kept 14 bases outside the gene matches. CDR3: CASSRGRAGRWADTQYS. In DNA form, the CDR3 reads TGTGCCAGCAGCCGAGGTCGAGCGGGGAGGTGGGCAGATACGCAGTATTCT.

The V gene is TRBV2, the J gene TRBJ1-4; the D is unclear. The CDR3 spans 18 residues. With 1 base removed from V and 3 bases from J, the gap between germline ends came to 18 bases. The germline V gene has CDR1 SNHLY and CDR2 FYNNEI. The CDR3 DNA follows: TGTGCCAGCAGTGAAGGATATCGACAAGCAGCCGCTAATGAAAAACTGTTTTTT. Its translation: CASSEGYRQAAANEKLFF.

This clonotype was detected only a few times. V gene TRBV5-5 combines with J gene TRBJ2-5; the D is unclear. Deletions cut 4 bases from V and 5 bases from J, with 15 bases between. The CDR3 is 14 residues long. Germline loops: CDR1 SGHKS, CDR2 YYEKEE (reference sequence). The chain's CDR3 is CASSAPAQTETQYF. The CDR3 nucleotides read TGTGCCAGCAGCGCCCCGGCCCAAACGGAGACCCAGTACTTC. The full variable domain, in which reference TRBV5-5 and TRBJ2-5 provide the parts outside the CDR3, is DAGVTQSPTHLIKTRGQQVTLRCSPISGHKSVSWYQQVLGQGPQFIFQYYEKEERGRGNFPDRFSARQFPNYSSELNVNALLLGDSALYLCASSAPAQTETQYFGPGTRLLVL.

This clonotype was detected ten times or more. The rearrangement links TRBV19 to TRBJ2-1; tentatively, D is TRBD1 (6 bases). V was shortened by 7 bases and J by 1 base, with 20 bases between the two germline ends. The germline V gene has CDR1 LNHDA and CDR2 SQIVND (reference sequence). This CDR3 has 17 amino acids. CDR3 sequence (DNA): TGTGCCAGTACCTCTCGGGATAGGGGGTATTCCTACAATGAGCAGTTCTTC. Its protein product is CASTSRDRGYSYNEQFF. Variable domain in full (rest from reference TRBV19 and TRBJ2-1): DGGITQSPKYLFRKEGQNVTLSCEQNLNHDAMYWYRQDPGQGLRLIYYSQIVNDFQKGDIAEGYSVSREKKESFPLTVTSAQKNPTAFYLCASTSRDRGYSYNEQFFGPGTRLTVL.

Concerning this clonotype itself: Being one base from a much bigger clone, this may be a read error. V gene TRBV5-8 combines with J gene TRBJ2-4; no clear D gene. CDR1 is SGHTS, CDR2 YDEGEE, per germline. The CDR3 runs to 15 residues. In nucleotides, the CDR3 is TGTGCCAACAGCTCGGGCCAAGGGCCCAAAAACATTCAGTACTTC. Amino acid sequence: CANSSGQGPKNIQYF.

The chain is built from TRBV11-2 and TRBJ2-1, with D unclear. V dropped 2 bases and J dropped 3 bases, with 11 bases sitting between them. Germline V gene sequence: CDR1 SGHAT, CDR2 FQNNGV. The CDR3 runs 15 residues. The CDR3 DNA reads TGTGCCAGCAGCTTAAGGGTAGCCGGCTACAATGAGCAGTTCTTC. Translating gives CASSLRVAGYNEQFF.

This clonotype was recorded many times. The chain joins TRBV4-1 to TRBJ1-1; D not certain. V was shortened by 0 bases and J by 6 bases, with 14 bases between the two germline ends. This CDR3 region has 15 residues. Germline V gene data show CDR1 as MGHRA and CDR2 as YSYEKL. CDR3 DNA sequence: TGCGCCAGCAGCCAAGATTTGCAGAAACCTCCTGAAGCTTTCTTT. Protein: CASSQDLQKPPEAFF.

This clonotype has a handful of counts. V and J are TRBV6-5 and TRBJ2-5; D unclear. The CDR3 runs 11 residues. CDR1 MNHEY and CDR2 SVGAGI come from the germline V gene. V lost 5 bases and J lost 6, with 7 bases in between. CDR3 nucleotide sequence: TGTGCCAGCAGTCAGAGGCAGACCCAGTACTTC. Translated: CASSQRQTQYF.

The sample holds many counts of this clonotype. The rearrangement links TRBV29-1 to TRBJ2-1; 7 positions agree with TRBD1. Germline V lookup: CDR1 SQVTM, CDR2 ANQGSEA. V lost 7 bases, J lost 5 bases, and 11 bases stayed unmatched. The CDR3 runs to 14 residues. The CDR3, as DNA: TGCAGCGCCAGAAATTCCGGGACAGACAATGAGCAGTTCTTC. Its protein product is CSARNSGTDNEQFF.